A single sample is the source of the 2 T cell receptor beta chains below, sequenced in a study of early stage breast cancer tumors. The table came from immunoSEQ multiplex PCR; TCRdb's copy has only in-frame clones and leaves some out. The sample holds about 63,000 clones, over 65% seen once. The sequenced sample consisted of blood. The receptor set was obtained from a young adult with breast cancer.

The genes are TRBV30 and TRBJ1-1; D remains unclear. CDR3 length: 14 residues. Trimming removed 2 bases from V and 5 bases from J, with 15 bases in between. Per germline, CDR1 GTSNPN and CDR2 SVGIG (reference sequence). The chain's CDR3 is CAWSLGPGVTEAFF. The CDR3 coding sequence is TGTGCCTGGAGTCTAGGTCCCGGGGTTACTGAAGCTTTCTTT.

J is TRBJ1-1 and V is TRBV6-6, with D unresolved. The CDR3 consists of 13 residues. V shed 2 bases and J shed 5 bases, with 9 bases lying between them. The germline V gene has CDR1 MNHNY and CDR2 SVGAGI (reference sequence). DNA for the CDR3: TGTGCCAGCAGTTACCCTCCCGGGACTGAAGCTTTCTTT. Amino acids: CASSYPPGTEAFF.